This T cell receptor beta chain was obtained from a study of CXCR3-negative and CXCR3-positive naive CD8 T cells. Overall study results and limits: Compared with CXCR3-negative naive cells, CXCR3-positive naive cells showed more hydrophobic TRB CDR3s.

For this clonotype: The antigen is not known.

Via 5' RACE with UMI labels, TRB cDNA libraries were prepared. TCRdb reprocessed the 5' RACE reads, with one entry per CDR3 protein and no DNA. In all, the sample yields 84,000 or so distinct CDR3 sequences. Germline CDR1 reads SGHVS; CDR2 reads FNYEAQ. This CDR3 contains 13 residues. The sample comprised naive CXCR3+ CD8+ T cells from blood. Indicated subset: CD45RO-CCR7+CD27+CD95- naive CD8+ T cells expressing CXCR3 (TNR3+). This TCR was sampled from a human donor in good health. Some clones in this sample may be carry-over from other donors' samples. The J gene is TRBJ2-1, the V gene TRBV7-6; TCRdb indicates TRBD1, and absent DNA this call remains unverified. CDR3 in amino acids: CASSSDRGDEQFF.